These 5 T cell receptor beta chains originate from one sample sequenced in a study of blood T cell repertoires in COVID-19 (dated by TCRdb to the early 2020s). The library was prepared using the immunoSEQ multiplex PCR assay. This is the immuneACCESS table as TCRdb keeps it, with only in-frame sequences that have V and J called. A part of the clones is gone; compared with another copy, unresolved V genes explain less than half, and the rest is unexplained. The sample data list 150,000 or so clones, and 80% to 90% of these were observed just once. The biggest ten clones account for roughly 4% of the sample. The source material was PBMCs or T cells enriched from blood (not recorded which). These receptor sequences come from a woman in her 50s in a cohort exposed to, infected with or recovered from COVID-19 (not recorded which).

This clone was seen once. The rearrangement joins TRBV2 to TRBJ1-2, with D maybe TRBD1 (5 bases). The V end was cut by 7 bases, the J end by 3 bases, with 9 bases between. CDR3 size: 12 residues. Per germline, CDR1 SNHLY and CDR2 FYNNEI. In nucleotides, the CDR3 is TGTGCCAGCACCCAGGGCTACTATGGCTACACCTTC. It specifies CASTQGYYGYTF.

The rearrangement uses TRBV10-3 and TRBJ1-5, with a weak D call TRBD1 (6 bases). The CDR3 covers 14 residues. The V gene lost 4 bases and the J gene lost 5 bases, with 12 bases spanning the gap. In germline, CDR1 is ENHRY, CDR2 SYGVKD. The CDR3 DNA sequence: TGTGCCATCAGTGCGCAGGGGCCAGATCAGCCCCAGCATTTT. This sequence encodes CAISAQGPDQPQHF.

The V gene is TRBV7-6, the J gene TRBJ2-7, with D perhaps TRBD1 (5 bases). This CDR3 comprises 19 residues. Trimming stripped 5 bases from V and 3 bases from J, with 29 bases between. Germline CDR1 reads SGHVS; CDR2 reads FNYEAQ. The CDR3 is CASSQLERMTAGNFYEQYF. The CDR3 region has the DNA TGTGCCAGCAGCCAGCTCGAAAGAATGACGGCAGGGAATTTCTACGAGCAGTACTTC.

V gene TRBV15 combines with J gene TRBJ1-5; 10 nucleotides agree with TRBD1. The CDR3 length is 15 residues. The J segment lost 6 bases and the V segment lost 2 bases, leaving 4 bases of the junction unmatched. CDR1 LNHNV and CDR2 YYDKDF come from the germline V gene (reference sequence). The CDR3 DNA reads as TGTGCCACCAGCAGAACTGGGACAGGGGTTCAGCCCCAGCATTTT. As protein: CATSRTGTGVQPQHF. Filled out from reference TRBV15 and TRBJ1-5, the complete variable domain reads DAMVIQNPRYQVTQFGKPVTLSCSQTLNHNVMYWYQQKSSQAPKLLFHYYDKDFNNEADTPDNFQSRRPNTSFCFLDIRSPGLGDTAMYLCATSRTGTGVQPQHFGDGTRLSIL.

This clone was seen a few times. The chain uses TRBV7-2 and TRBJ1-5, with D uncertain. Trimming took off 0 bases at V and 0 bases at J, with 9 bases between the two ends. Germline CDR1 SGHTA, CDR2 FQGNSA. The CDR3 is 16 amino acids. In DNA, the CDR3 is TGTGCCAGCAGCTTAGCAGGCGGGTATAGCAATCAGCCCCAGCATTTT. Protein product: CASSLAGGYSNQPQHF.